Listed below are T cell receptor beta chains from one sample, sequenced in a study of early T cells in non-severe SARS-CoV-2 infection. TCRdb reanalysed the 5' RACE reads using MiXCR and keeps one entry per CDR3 protein. The table has approximately 110,000 distinct CDR3 sequences, about 15% seen once; the top ten hold roughly 22%. Sequenced input: whole blood. Receptors originate from an adult who was a healthcare worker with PCR-confirmed SARS-CoV-2 infection or an uninfected control (not recorded which). The CDR3 runs from the conserved cysteine through the conserved F or W. D genes are given only for firm matches. A row's size may be missing; if present it is once, few, many or a size class.

v_call: TRBV3-1
j_call: TRBJ1-5
clone_size: few
d_call: .
cdr3_nt: TGTGCCAGCAGCCAAAGGACGGGCAATCAGCCCCAGCATTTT
cdr3_aa: CASSQRTGNQPQHF

v_call: TRBV7-2
j_call: TRBJ2-3
clone_size: few
d_call: .
cdr3_nt: TGTGCCAGCAGCTTACCGTACCCAGATACGCAGTATTTT
cdr3_aa: CASSLPYPDTQYF

v_call: TRBV9
j_call: TRBJ1-1
clone_size: few
d_call: .
cdr3_nt: TGTGCCAGCGCTCCCCCGGACGGTTACACTGAAGCTTTCTTT
cdr3_aa: CASAPPDGYTEAFF

v_call: TRBV6-6
j_call: TRBJ1-5
clone_size: many
d_call: TRBD1
cdr3_nt: TGTGCCAGCAGTTACTCGGACAGGGACAATCAGCCCCAGCATTTT
cdr3_aa: CASSYSDRDNQPQHF

v_call: TRBV3-1
j_call: TRBJ1-2
clone_size: .
d_call: TRBD1
cdr3_nt: TGTGCCAGCAGCCAGAGCCACCGGACAGGCAATGGCTACACCTTC
cdr3_aa: CASSQSHRTGNGYTF

v_call: TRBV11-2
j_call: TRBJ2-5
clone_size: few
d_call: .
cdr3_nt: TGTGCCAGCAGTGGATTGGGGGGCCAAGAGACCCAGTACTTC
cdr3_aa: CASSGLGGQETQYF

v_call: TRBV19
j_call: TRBJ2-6
clone_size: .
d_call: .
cdr3_nt: TGTGCCAGTAGCACGGACCGGTACTCTGGGGCCAACGTCCTGACTTTC
cdr3_aa: CASSTDRYSGANVLTF

v_call: TRBV6-2/TRBV6-3
j_call: TRBJ2-7
clone_size: few
d_call: .
cdr3_nt: TGTGCCAGCAGTTACGTGGAACTGACCTACGAGCAGTACTTC
cdr3_aa: CASSYVELTYEQYF

v_call: TRBV12-3/TRBV12-4
j_call: TRBJ1-1
clone_size: .
d_call: .
cdr3_nt: TGTGCCAGCAGGAGGGACATGGTCCCATCCGCTGAAGCTTTCTTT
cdr3_aa: CASRRDMVPSAEAFF

v_call: TRBV29-1
j_call: TRBJ2-3
clone_size: .
d_call: .
cdr3_nt: TGCAGCGTTGATATCCGGGGAGATACGCAGTATTTT
cdr3_aa: CSVDIRGDTQYF

v_call: TRBV5-1
j_call: TRBJ2-3
clone_size: few
d_call: .
cdr3_nt: TGCGCCAGCAGCCCGATGGGCGGAGGCACAGATACGCAGTATTTT
cdr3_aa: CASSPMGGGTDTQYF

v_call: TRBV10-3
j_call: TRBJ1-1
clone_size: many
d_call: .
cdr3_nt: TGTGCCATCAGTGAGTCGATGGGCCTTACTGAAGCTTTCTTT
cdr3_aa: CAISESMGLTEAFF

v_call: TRBV10-3
j_call: TRBJ2-2
clone_size: many
d_call: .
cdr3_nt: TGTGCCATCAGTGAAAGGGCACCCGCGAACACCGGGGAGCTGTTTTTT
cdr3_aa: CAISERAPANTGELFF

v_call: TRBV20-1
j_call: TRBJ1-2
clone_size: many
d_call: .
cdr3_nt: TGCAGTGCAACTCCCGGGGCAGTCTATGGCTACACCTTC
cdr3_aa: CSATPGAVYGYTF

v_call: TRBV19
j_call: TRBJ2-5
clone_size: few
d_call: .
cdr3_nt: TGTGCCAGTAGTACCCTCACCCCTAGGGGACAAGAGACCCAGTACTTC
cdr3_aa: CASSTLTPRGQETQYF

v_call: TRBV3-1
j_call: TRBJ1-6
clone_size: .
d_call: TRBD1
cdr3_nt: TGTGCCAGCAGCCGGACAGGGGGAGAATCACCCCTCCACTTT
cdr3_aa: CASSRTGGESPLHF

v_call: TRBV9
j_call: TRBJ2-1
clone_size: .
d_call: TRBD1
cdr3_nt: TGTGCCAGCACCCTGGGACAGGGCTCCTACAATGAGCAGTTCTTC
cdr3_aa: CASTLGQGSYNEQFF

v_call: TRBV29-1
j_call: TRBJ1-1
clone_size: .
d_call: TRBD1
cdr3_nt: TGCAGCGTTGATAGCACAGGGGGTGAAGCTTTCTTT
cdr3_aa: CSVDSTGGEAFF

v_call: TRBV30
j_call: TRBJ1-3
clone_size: many
d_call: .
cdr3_nt: TGTGCCTGGACGACGGGGGGAGGAAACACCATATATTTT
cdr3_aa: CAWTTGGGNTIYF

v_call: TRBV3-1
j_call: TRBJ1-2
clone_size: .
d_call: .
cdr3_nt: TGTGCCAGCAGCCAGAACCGGGACGCAGGAGGCTACACCTTC
cdr3_aa: CASSQNRDAGGYTF

v_call: TRBV7-9
j_call: TRBJ1-5
clone_size: .
d_call: TRBD1
cdr3_nt: TGTGCCAGCAGCCCGACAGGGAAGGATCAGCCCCAGCATTTT
cdr3_aa: CASSPTGKDQPQHF

v_call: TRBV7-8
j_call: TRBJ2-7
clone_size: .
d_call: .
cdr3_nt: TGTGCCAGCAGCTTTTTGGGGGGCACCTACGAGCAGTACTTC
cdr3_aa: CASSFLGGTYEQYF

v_call: TRBV5-1
j_call: TRBJ1-1
clone_size: .
d_call: .
cdr3_nt: TGCGCCAGCAGCTTGGAACAGGGCAACACTGAAGCTTTCTTT
cdr3_aa: CASSLEQGNTEAFF